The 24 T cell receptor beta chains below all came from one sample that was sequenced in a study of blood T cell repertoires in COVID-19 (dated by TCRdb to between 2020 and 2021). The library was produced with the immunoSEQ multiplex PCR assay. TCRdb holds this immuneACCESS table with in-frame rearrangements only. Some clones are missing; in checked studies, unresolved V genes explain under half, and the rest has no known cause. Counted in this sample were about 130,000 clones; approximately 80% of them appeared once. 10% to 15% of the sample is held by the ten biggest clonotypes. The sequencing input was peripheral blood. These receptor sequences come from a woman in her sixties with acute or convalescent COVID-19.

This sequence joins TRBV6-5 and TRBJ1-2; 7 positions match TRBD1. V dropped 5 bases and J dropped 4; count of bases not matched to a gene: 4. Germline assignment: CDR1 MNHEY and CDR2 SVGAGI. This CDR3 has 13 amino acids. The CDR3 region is CASSPRTGYGYTF. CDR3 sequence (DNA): TGTGCCAGCAGTCCCCGGACAGGCTATGGCTACACCTTC.

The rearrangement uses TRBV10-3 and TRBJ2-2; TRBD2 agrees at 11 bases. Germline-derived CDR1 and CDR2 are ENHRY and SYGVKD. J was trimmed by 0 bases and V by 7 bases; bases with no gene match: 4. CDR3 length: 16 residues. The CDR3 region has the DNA TGTGCCATCACCGGGACTAGCGGTTCGAACACCGGGGAGCTGTTTTTT. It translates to CAITGTSGSNTGELFF.

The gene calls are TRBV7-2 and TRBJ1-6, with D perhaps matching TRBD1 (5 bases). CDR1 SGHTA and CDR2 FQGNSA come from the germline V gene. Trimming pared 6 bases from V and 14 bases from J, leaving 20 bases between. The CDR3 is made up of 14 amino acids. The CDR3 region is CASSRDVGGFTLHF. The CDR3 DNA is TGTGCCAGCAGTCGGGATGTCGGGGGTTTCACCCTCCACTTT.

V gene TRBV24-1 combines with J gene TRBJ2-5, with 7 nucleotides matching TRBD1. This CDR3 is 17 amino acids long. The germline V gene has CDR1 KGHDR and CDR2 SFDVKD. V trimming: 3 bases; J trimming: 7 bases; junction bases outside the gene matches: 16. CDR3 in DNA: TGTGCCACCAGTGATCAGTTAATAGGACAGGACCTGGGGACCCAGTACTTC. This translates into CATSDQLIGQDLGTQYF.

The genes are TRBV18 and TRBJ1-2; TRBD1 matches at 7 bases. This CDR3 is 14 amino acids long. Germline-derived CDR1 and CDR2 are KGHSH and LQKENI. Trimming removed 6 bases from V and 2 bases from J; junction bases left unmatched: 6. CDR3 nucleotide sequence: TGTGCCAGCTCGCCCTCGACAGGGAACTATGGCTACACCTTC. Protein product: CASSPSTGNYGYTF. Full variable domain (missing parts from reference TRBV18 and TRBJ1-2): NAGVMQNPRHLVRRRGQEARLRCSPMKGHSHVYWYRQLPEEGLKFMVYLQKENIIDESGMPKERFSAEFPKEGPSILRIQQVVRGDSAAYFCASSPSTGNYGYTFGSGTRLTVV.

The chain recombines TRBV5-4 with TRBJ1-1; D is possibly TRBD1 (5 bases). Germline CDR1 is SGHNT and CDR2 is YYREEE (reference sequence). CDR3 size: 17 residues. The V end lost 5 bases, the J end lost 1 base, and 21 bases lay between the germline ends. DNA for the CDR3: TGTGCCAGCAGTCACGCCCCCGGACGGGGGAAGAACACTGAAGCTTTCTTT. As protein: CASSHAPGRGKNTEAFF.

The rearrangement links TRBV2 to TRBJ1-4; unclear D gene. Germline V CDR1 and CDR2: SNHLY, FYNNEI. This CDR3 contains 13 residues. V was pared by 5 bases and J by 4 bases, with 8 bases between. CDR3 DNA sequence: TGTGCCAGCAGTACGGTTAATAATGAAAAACTGTTTTTT. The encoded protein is CASSTVNNEKLFF. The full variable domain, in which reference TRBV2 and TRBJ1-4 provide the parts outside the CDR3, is EPEVTQTPSHQVTQMGQEVILRCVPISNHLYFYWYRQILGQKVEFLVSFYNNEISEKSEIFDDQFSVERPDGSNFTLKIRSTKLEDSAMYFCASSTVNNEKLFFGSGTQLSVL.

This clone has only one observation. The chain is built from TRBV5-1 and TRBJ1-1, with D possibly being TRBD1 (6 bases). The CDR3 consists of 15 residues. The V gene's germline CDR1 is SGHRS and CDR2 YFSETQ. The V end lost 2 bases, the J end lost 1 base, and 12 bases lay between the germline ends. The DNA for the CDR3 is TGCGCCAGCAGCTTCCAGGGGCAAGGGAACACTGAAGCTTTCTTT. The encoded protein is CASSFQGQGNTEAFF.

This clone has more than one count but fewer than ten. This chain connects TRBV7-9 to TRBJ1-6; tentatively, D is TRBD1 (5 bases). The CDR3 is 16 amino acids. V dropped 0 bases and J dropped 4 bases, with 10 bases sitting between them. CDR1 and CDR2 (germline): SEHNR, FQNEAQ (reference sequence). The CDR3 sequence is CASSLALGLYNSPLHF. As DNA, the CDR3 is TGTGCCAGCAGCTTAGCTCTGGGACTTTATAATTCACCCCTCCACTTT.

The CDR3 here is CASSLVGSYEQYF. The CDR3 DNA reads as TGTGCCAGTAGTTTAGTCGGGTCCTACGAGCAGTACTTC. The chain uses TRBV19 and TRBJ2-7; D remains unclear. There are 13 residues in the CDR3. Germline lookup yields CDR1 LNHDA and CDR2 SQIVND (reference sequence). The V end lost 5 bases, the J end lost 1 base, and 9 bases lay between the germline ends. Complete variable domain (other parts from reference TRBV19 and TRBJ2-7): DGGITQSPKYLFRKEGQNVTLSCEQNLNHDAMYWYRQDPGQGLRLIYYSQIVNDFQKGDIAEGYSVSREKKESFPLTVTSAQKNPTAFYLCASSLVGSYEQYFGPGTRLTVT.

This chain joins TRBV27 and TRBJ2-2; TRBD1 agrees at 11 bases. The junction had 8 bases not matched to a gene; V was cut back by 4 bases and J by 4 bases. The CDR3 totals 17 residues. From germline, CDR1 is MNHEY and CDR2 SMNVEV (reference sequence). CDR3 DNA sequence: TGTGCCAGCAGTTCATACCCCGGGACAGGGGGCACCGGGGAGCTGTTTTTT. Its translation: CASSSYPGTGGTGELFF.

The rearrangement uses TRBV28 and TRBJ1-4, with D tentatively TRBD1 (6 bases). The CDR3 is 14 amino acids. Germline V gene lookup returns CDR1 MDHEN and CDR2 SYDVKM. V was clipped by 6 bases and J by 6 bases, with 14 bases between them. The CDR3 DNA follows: TGTGCCAGCAGCCAAAGGGGGAGGGATGAAAAACTGTTTTTT. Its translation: CASSQRGRDEKLFF. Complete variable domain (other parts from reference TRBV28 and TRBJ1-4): DVKVTQSSRYLVKRTGEKVFLECVQDMDHENMFWYRQDPGLGLRLIYFSYDVKMKEKGDIPEGYSVSREKKERFSLILESASTNQTSMYLCASSQRGRDEKLFFGSGTQLSVL.

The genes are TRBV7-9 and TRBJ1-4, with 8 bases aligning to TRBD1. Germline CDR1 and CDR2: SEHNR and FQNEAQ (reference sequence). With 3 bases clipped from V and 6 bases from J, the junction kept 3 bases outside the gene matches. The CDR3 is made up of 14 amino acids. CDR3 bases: TGTGCCAGCAGCTTGGGACAGGTTTATGAAAAACTGTTTTTT. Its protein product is CASSLGQVYEKLFF.

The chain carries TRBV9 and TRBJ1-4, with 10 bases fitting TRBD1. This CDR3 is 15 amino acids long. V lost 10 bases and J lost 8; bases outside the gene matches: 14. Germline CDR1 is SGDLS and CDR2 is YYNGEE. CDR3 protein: CAGGFRDRGSEKLFF. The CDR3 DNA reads TGTGCCGGCGGCTTCAGGGACAGGGGATCCGAAAAACTGTTTTTT.

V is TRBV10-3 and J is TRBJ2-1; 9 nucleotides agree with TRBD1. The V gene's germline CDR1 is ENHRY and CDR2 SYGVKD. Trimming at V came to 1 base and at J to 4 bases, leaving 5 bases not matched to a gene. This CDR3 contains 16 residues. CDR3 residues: CAISELSGTGYNEQFF. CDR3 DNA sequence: TGTGCCATCAGTGAGTTATCCGGGACAGGGTACAATGAGCAGTTCTTC.

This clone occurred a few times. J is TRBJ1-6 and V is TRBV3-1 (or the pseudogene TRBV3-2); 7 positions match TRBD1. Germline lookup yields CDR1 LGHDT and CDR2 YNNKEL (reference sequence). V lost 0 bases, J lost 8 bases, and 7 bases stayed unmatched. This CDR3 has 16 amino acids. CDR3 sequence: CASSQEQGPGDSPLHF. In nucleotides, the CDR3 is TGTGCCAGCAGCCAAGAACAGGGGCCCGGTGATTCACCCCTCCACTTT.

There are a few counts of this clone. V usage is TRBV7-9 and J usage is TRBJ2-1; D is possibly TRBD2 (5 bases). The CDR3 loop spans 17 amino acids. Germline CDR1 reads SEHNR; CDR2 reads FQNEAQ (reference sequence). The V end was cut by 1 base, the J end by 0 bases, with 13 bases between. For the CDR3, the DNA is TGTGCCAGCAGCTTAGAGCGAGGGCGGAGCTCCTACAATGAGCAGTTCTTC. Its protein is CASSLERGRSSYNEQFF.

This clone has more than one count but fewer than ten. The CDR3 loop is CASSHSRVSTDTQYF. The DNA of the CDR3 is TGTGCCAGCAGCCACAGCAGGGTAAGCACAGATACGCAGTATTTT. The chain carries TRBV3-1 (or the pseudogene TRBV3-2) and TRBJ2-3; D is possibly TRBD1 (5 bases). Trimming took 3 bases from V and 0 from J, leaving 10 bases between them. CDR1 and CDR2 (germline): LGHDT, YNNKEL (reference sequence). The CDR3 runs 15 residues.

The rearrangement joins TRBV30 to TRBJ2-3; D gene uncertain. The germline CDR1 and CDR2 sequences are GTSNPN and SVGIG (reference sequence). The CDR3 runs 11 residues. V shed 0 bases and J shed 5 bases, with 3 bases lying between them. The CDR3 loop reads CAWSVRDTQYF. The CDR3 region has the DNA TGTGCCTGGAGTGTTCGAGATACGCAGTATTTT.

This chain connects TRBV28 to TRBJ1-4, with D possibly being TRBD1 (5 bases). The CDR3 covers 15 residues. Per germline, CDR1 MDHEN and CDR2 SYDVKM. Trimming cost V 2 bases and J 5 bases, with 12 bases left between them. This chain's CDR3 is CASSLGFGGNEKLFF. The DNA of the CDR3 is TGTGCCAGCAGTTTAGGATTCGGGGGGAATGAAAAACTGTTTTTT.

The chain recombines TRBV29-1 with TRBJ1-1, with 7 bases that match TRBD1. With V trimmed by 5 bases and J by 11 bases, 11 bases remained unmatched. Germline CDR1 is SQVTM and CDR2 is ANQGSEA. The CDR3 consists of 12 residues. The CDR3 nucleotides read TGCAGCGTTACGACAGGGAAGAGGGCGGCTTTCTTT. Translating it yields CSVTTGKRAAFF.

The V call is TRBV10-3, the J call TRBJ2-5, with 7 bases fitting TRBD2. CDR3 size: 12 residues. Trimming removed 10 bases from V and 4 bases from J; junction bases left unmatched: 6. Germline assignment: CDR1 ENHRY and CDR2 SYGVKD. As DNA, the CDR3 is TGTGCCACCGGGACTACTCTAGAGACCCAGTACTTC. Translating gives CATGTTLETQYF.

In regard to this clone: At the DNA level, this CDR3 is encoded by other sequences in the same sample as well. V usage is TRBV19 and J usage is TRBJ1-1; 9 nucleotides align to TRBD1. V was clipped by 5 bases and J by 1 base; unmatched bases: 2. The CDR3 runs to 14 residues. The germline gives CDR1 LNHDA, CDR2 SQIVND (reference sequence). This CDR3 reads CASSLGQGNTEAFF. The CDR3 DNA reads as TGTGCCAGTAGTCTGGGACAGGGGAACACTGAAGCTTTCTTT.

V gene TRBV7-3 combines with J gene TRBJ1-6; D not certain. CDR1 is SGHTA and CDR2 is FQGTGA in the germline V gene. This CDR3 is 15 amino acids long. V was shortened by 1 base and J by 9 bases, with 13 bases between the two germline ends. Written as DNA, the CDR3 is TGTGCCAGCAGCTTAAGAGGTTCTGGTAGTTCACCCCTCCACTTT. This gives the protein CASSLRGSGSSPLHF.